A single sample is the source of the 13 T cell receptor beta chains below, sequenced in a study of cytomegalovirus exposure and HLA in healthy donors. With 60 Vbeta and 13 Jbeta primers, the PCR was carried out. Sequenced by immunoSEQ multiplex PCR; TCRdb stores in-frame clones only, minus some. The data hold around 86,000 clones, with 6% to 9% observed a single time. Sequencing was carried out using PBMCs. These TCRs come from a man aged 50-60 years in good health and CMV-seronegative.

The chain has TRBV9 and TRBJ2-3, with 8 bases that match TRBD2. V lost 0 bases to trimming and J lost 0 bases; unmatched junction nucleotides: 3. This CDR3 comprises 16 residues. The germline gives CDR1 SGDLS, CDR2 YYNGEE. For the CDR3, the DNA is TGTGCCAGCAGCGTAGGGGTAGCGGGAAGCACAGATACGCAGTATTTT. Translation: CASSVGVAGSTDTQYF.

The rearrangement links TRBV7-2 to TRBJ2-5, with D perhaps matching TRBD2 (6 bases). Trimming took off 1 base at V and 4 bases at J, with 13 bases between the two ends. Germline loops: CDR1 SGHTA, CDR2 FQGNSA. This CDR3 is built from 15 residues. CDR3 nucleotides: TGTGCCAGCAGCTTAGGCGGGGCCACCAGAGAGACCCAGTACTTC. Translating it yields CASSLGGATRETQYF. The whole variable domain, remainder taken from reference TRBV7-2 and TRBJ2-5, is GAGVSQSPSNKVTEKGKDVELRCDPISGHTALYWYRQSLGQGLEFLIYFQGNSAPDKSGLPSDRFSAERTGGSVSTLTIQRTQQEDSAVYLCASSLGGATRETQYFGPGTRLLVL.

The genes are TRBV9 and TRBJ1-6, with D possibly being TRBD1 (5 bases). Deletions cut 3 bases from V and 9 bases from J, with 13 bases between. Germline loops: CDR1 SGDLS, CDR2 YYNGEE. The CDR3 totals 14 residues. CDR3 region: CASSAERGSSPLHF. The CDR3 bases are TGTGCCAGCAGCGCCGAAAGGGGAAGTTCACCCCTCCACTTT. The whole variable domain, filled in from reference TRBV9 and TRBJ1-6, reads DSGVTQTPKHLITATGQRVTLRCSPRSGDLSVYWYQQSLDQGLQFLIQYYNGEERAKGNILERFSAQQFPDLHSELNLSSLELGDSALYFCASSAERGSSPLHFGNGTRLTVT.

Only a few counts were recorded for this clone. The gene calls are TRBV6-1 and TRBJ1-5; possible D gene TRBD1, 6 bases. Trimming cost V 6 bases and J 2 bases, with 11 bases left between them. Germline-derived CDR1 and CDR2 are MNHNS and SASEGT. CDR3 length: 14 residues. The CDR3 DNA reads TGTGCCAGCAGCCCCCAGGGGCGCAATCAGCCCCAGCATTTT. It encodes CASSPQGRNQPQHF.

This chain connects TRBV5-4 to TRBJ2-5; the match to TRBD2 covers 8 bases. The CDR3 is 17 residues long. V lost 4 bases to trimming and J lost 5 bases; unmatched junction nucleotides: 16. Germline V gene lookup returns CDR1 SGHNT and CDR2 YYREEE (reference sequence). The chain's CDR3 is CASSPGGGRVFGETQYF. The CDR3 DNA is TGTGCCAGCAGCCCGGGGGGGGGCAGGGTGTTTGGTGAGACCCAGTACTTC.

This clone was counted only a few times. CDR3 protein: CASSGRDRDGQPQHF. In nucleotides, the CDR3 is TGTGCCAGCAGCGGCCGGGACAGGGACGGTCAGCCCCAGCATTTT. The V call is TRBV7-8, the J call TRBJ1-5; TRBD1 matches 9 bases. After removal of 5 bases from V and 6 bases from J, the junction contained 8 bases not matched to a gene. This CDR3 spans 15 amino acids. Germline V gives CDR1 SGHVS, CDR2 FQNEAQ.

The sample holds a few counts of this clone. The rearrangement uses TRBV5-1 and TRBJ1-4; D remains ambiguous. Trimming removed 3 bases at V and 4 bases at J, with 13 bases between. The CDR3 has 15 amino acids. CDR1 and CDR2 (germline): SGHRS, YFSETQ. DNA for the CDR3: TGCGCCAGCAGCTCCGGGAACGCACATAATGAAAAACTGTTTTTT. Its translation: CASSSGNAHNEKLFF.

This clone was counted between two and nine times. The chain couples TRBV6-1 to TRBJ2-5; 8 bases are a match to TRBD1. Per the germline V gene, CDR1 is MNHNS and CDR2 is SASEGT. J gave up 3 bases and V 1 base, and 4 bases lay outside the gene matches. The CDR3 is 15 residues long. CDR3: CASSEEGTGKETQYF. In nucleotides, the CDR3 is TGTGCCAGCAGTGAAGAAGGGACAGGAAAAGAGACCCAGTACTTC.

This clone turned up a few times. The chain joins TRBV5-1 to TRBJ1-2; D is unclear. Germline assignment: CDR1 SGHRS and CDR2 YFSETQ. CDR3 length: 11 residues. This chain's CDR3 is CGAILYYGYTF. The CDR3 DNA reads TGCGGGGCAATACTCTACTATGGCTACACCTTC.

Only a few counts were recorded for this clone. The V and J genes are TRBV6-5 and TRBJ2-1; 9 bases are a match to TRBD1. The V gene end was trimmed by 6 bases and the J gene end by 6 bases; junction bases not matched to a gene: 9. From germline, CDR1 is MNHEY and CDR2 SVGAGI. CDR3 length: 15 residues. Here the CDR3 DNA reads TGTGCCAGCAGACCAGACAGGGGGGGGAGCAATGAGCAGTTCTTC. This codes for CASRPDRGGSNEQFF.

This clone was counted between two and nine times. The V gene is TRBV5-1, the J gene TRBJ2-6; D is possibly TRBD2 (6 bases). Germline assignment: CDR1 SGHRS and CDR2 YFSETQ. This CDR3 is built from 18 residues. The V end lost 0 bases, the J end lost 0 bases, and 13 bases lay between the germline ends. The CDR3, as DNA: TGCGCCAGCAGCTTGGTCGGGGGTGGACTCTCTGGGGCCAACGTCCTGACTTTC. Translation: CASSLVGGGLSGANVLTF.

The genes are TRBV30 and TRBJ1-3; a possible D gene is TRBD1 (5 bases). The germline gives CDR1 GTSNPN, CDR2 SVGIG (reference sequence). This CDR3 contains 13 residues. Trimming removed 2 bases from V and 2 bases from J, with 7 bases in between. This CDR3 reads CAWSRGAGNTIYF. In DNA, the CDR3 is TGTGCCTGGAGTCGGGGGGCTGGAAACACCATATATTTT.

V usage is TRBV4-3 and J usage is TRBJ2-1; TRBD2 agrees at 11 bases. The germline CDR1 and CDR2 sequences are LGHNA and YSLEER. This CDR3 has 16 amino acids. The J segment lost 4 bases and the V segment lost 2 bases, leaving 4 bases of the junction unmatched. Here the CDR3 DNA reads TGCGCCAGCAGCCAACAGGGACTAGCGGAATACAATGAGCAGTTCTTC. Translated, it gives CASSQQGLAEYNEQFF.